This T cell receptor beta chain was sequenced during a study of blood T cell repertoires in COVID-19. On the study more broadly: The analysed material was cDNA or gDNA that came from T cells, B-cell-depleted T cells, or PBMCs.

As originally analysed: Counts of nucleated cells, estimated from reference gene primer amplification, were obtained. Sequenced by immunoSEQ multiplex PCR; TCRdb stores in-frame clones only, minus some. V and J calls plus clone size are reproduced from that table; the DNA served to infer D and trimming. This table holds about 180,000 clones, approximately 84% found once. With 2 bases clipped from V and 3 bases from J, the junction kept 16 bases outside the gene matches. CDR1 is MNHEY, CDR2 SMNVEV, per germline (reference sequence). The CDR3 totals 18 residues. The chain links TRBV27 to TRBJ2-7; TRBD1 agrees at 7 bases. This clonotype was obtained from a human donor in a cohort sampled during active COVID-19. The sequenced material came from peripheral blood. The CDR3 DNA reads TGTGCCAGCAGTTTAAGACAGGGCCTCTTCGGGTTCGGCTACGAGCAGTACTTC. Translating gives CASSLRQGLFGFGYEQYF.